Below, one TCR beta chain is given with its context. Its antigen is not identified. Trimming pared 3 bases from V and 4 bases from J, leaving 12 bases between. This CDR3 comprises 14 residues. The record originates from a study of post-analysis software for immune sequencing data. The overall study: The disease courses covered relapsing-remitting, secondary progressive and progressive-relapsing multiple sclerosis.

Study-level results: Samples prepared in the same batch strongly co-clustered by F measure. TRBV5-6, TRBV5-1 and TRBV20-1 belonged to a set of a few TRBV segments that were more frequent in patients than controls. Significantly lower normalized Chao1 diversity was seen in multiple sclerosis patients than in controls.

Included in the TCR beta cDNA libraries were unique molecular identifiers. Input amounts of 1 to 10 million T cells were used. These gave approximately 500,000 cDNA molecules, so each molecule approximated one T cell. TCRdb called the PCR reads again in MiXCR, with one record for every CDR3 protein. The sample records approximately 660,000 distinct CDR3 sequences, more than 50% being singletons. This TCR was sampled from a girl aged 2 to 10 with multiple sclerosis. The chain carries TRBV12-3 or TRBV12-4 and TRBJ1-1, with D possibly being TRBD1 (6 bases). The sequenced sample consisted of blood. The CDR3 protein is CASSFQGSGTEAFF. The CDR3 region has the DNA TGTGCCAGCAGTTTCCAGGGGTCGGGCACTGAAGCTTTCTTT.